These 5 T cell receptor beta chains share one sample of origin, sequenced in a study of T cell responses to AZD1222 COVID-19 vaccine. Generated by immunoSEQ multiplex PCR, the TCRdb table keeps only in-frame clones and is missing some. This sample has about 150,000 clones, with approximately 92% found just once. The source material was peripheral blood, sampled 28 days after the second AZD1222 dose. These TCRs come from an adult who received the AZD1222 COVID-19 vaccine.

V is TRBV27 and J is TRBJ1-1; D remains unclear. Germline V gene data show CDR1 as MNHEY and CDR2 as SMNVEV (reference sequence). V lost 4 bases to trimming and J lost 1 base, with 16 bases between them. CDR3 length: 16 residues. CDR3: CASSYGIGRTNTEAFF. CDR3 bases: TGTGCCAGCAGTTACGGGATAGGGAGGACGAACACTGAAGCTTTCTTT.

The rearrangement links TRBV5-1 to TRBJ2-1; tentative D call: TRBD1 (6 bases). Trimming took off 1 base at V and 8 bases at J, with 19 bases between the two ends. CDR1 and CDR2 from the germline V gene are SGHRS and YFSETQ. This CDR3 is built from 16 residues. The CDR3 DNA reads as TGCGCCAGCAGCTTGCCCCCCGCCGGGGCAGGGGATGAGCAGTTCTTC. Residues: CASSLPPAGAGDEQFF. Full variable domain (outside the CDR3, taken from reference TRBV5-1 and TRBJ2-1): KAGVTQTPRYLIKTRGQQVTLSCSPISGHRSVSWYQQTPGQGLQFLFEYFSETQRNKGNFPGRFSGRQFSNSRSEMNVSTLELGDSALYLCASSLPPAGAGDEQFFGPGTRLTVL.

The chain links TRBV6-5 to TRBJ2-3; D may be TRBD1 (6 bases). Germline assignment: CDR1 MNHEY and CDR2 SVGAGI. V gave up 6 bases and J gave up 2 bases, with 12 bases separating them. The length of the CDR3 is 14 residues. The DNA for the CDR3 is TGTGCCAGCAGACTCACAGGGAACACAGATACGCAGTATTTT. Translating gives CASRLTGNTDTQYF.

This rearrangement joins TRBV28 to TRBJ2-3, with unresolved D. Germline-derived CDR1 and CDR2 are MDHEN and SYDVKM. Trimming left V 6 bases short and J 0 bases short, with 7 bases between. The CDR3 totals 13 residues. The CDR3 sequence is CASSYYSTDTQYF. Here the CDR3 DNA reads TGTGCCAGCAGCTATTATAGCACAGATACGCAGTATTTT.

This clone was observed once. This sequence joins TRBV15 and TRBJ2-7; possibly TRBD1 for D (6 bases). This CDR3 has 15 amino acids. The V end was cut by 4 bases, the J end by 1 base, with 14 bases between. The germline gives CDR1 LNHNV, CDR2 YYDKDF (reference sequence). CDR3 residues: CATSISSRGSYEQYF. CDR3 sequence (DNA): TGTGCCACCAGCATCTCCTCCAGGGGTTCCTACGAGCAGTACTTC.